A single sample is the source of the 29 T cell receptor beta chains below, sequenced in a study of CD4 T cells in relation to SARS-CoV-2 and coronaviruses. Before the COVID-19 pandemic, during about 2011-2019, CD4+ T cells were taken from unexposed donors. Here immunoSEQ multiplex PCR was the method, and the copy in TCRdb shows in-frame clones only, minus some. The repertoire consists of approximately 64,000 clones, with approximately 94% occurring once and the leading ten covering approximately 0.14%. The sequencing sample was made of naive CD4+ T cells from PBMCs. Subset specified: naive CD4+ T cells isolated by negative enrichment. These receptors were obtained from a human donor in good health.

This chain joins TRBV27 and TRBJ1-2, with D tentatively TRBD1 (6 bases). The germline V and J ends were trimmed by 2 bases and 6 bases, with 10 bases remaining between them. CDR3 length equals 13 residues. Looked up from germline, CDR1 is MNHEY and CDR2 is SMNVEV (reference sequence). CDR3 DNA: TGTGCCAGCAGTTTAGAACAGGGCGATGGCTACACCTTC. Encoded protein: CASSLEQGDGYTF.

This clone showed up just once. The CDR3 sequence is CASSSFRRLAGDYEQYF. CDR3 coding DNA: TGTGCCAGCAGTTCATTCAGGCGTCTAGCGGGAGACTACGAGCAGTACTTC. This chain connects TRBV28 to TRBJ2-7; 10 bases agree with TRBD2. The germline CDR1 and CDR2 sequences are MDHEN and SYDVKM. J lost 3 bases, V lost 4 bases, and 12 bases had no gene match. This CDR3 region has 17 residues.

V gene TRBV19 combines with J gene TRBJ2-1, with 8 bases aligning to TRBD1. The junction had 12 bases not matched to a gene; V was cut back by 8 bases and J by 6 bases. The V gene's germline CDR1 is LNHDA and CDR2 SQIVND (reference sequence). CDR3 length equals 15 residues. The CDR3 DNA reads TGTGCCAGTCGAGACAGGGGTTCGACTAGCAATGAGCAGTTCTTC. Translated: CASRDRGSTSNEQFF.

This clone has only one observation. V usage is TRBV3-1 (or the pseudogene TRBV3-2) and J usage is TRBJ1-2, with D perhaps matching TRBD1 (5 bases). The CDR3 is 13 amino acids. Looked up from germline, CDR1 is LGHDT and CDR2 is YNNKEL (reference sequence). Trimming removed 1 base at V and 7 bases at J, with 10 bases between. CDR3 sequence: CASSQARAGGYTF. CDR3 coding DNA: TGTGCCAGCAGCCAAGCCAGGGCGGGTGGCTACACCTTC.

V gene TRBV11-3 combines with J gene TRBJ2-2; unclear D gene. The CDR3 loop spans 14 amino acids. The V gene lost 3 bases and the J gene lost 2 bases, with 7 bases spanning the gap. CDR1 is SGHNT, CDR2 YENEEA, per germline. This CDR3 is CASSLQENTGELFF. The DNA for the CDR3 is TGTGCCAGCAGCTTGCAGGAAAACACCGGGGAGCTGTTTTTT.

The chain recombines TRBV28 with TRBJ2-7, with 9 bases matching TRBD1. The germline CDR1 and CDR2 sequences are MDHEN and SYDVKM. After removal of 4 bases from V and 4 bases from J, the junction contained 5 bases not matched to a gene. The CDR3 has 14 residues. CDR3 residues: CASSSDRGIYEQYF. CDR3 nucleotides: TGTGCCAGCAGTTCCGACAGGGGGATATACGAGCAGTACTTC.

This chain uses TRBV18 with TRBJ2-7; TRBD2 agrees at 12 bases. V shed 0 bases, J shed 7 bases, and the junction held 7 bases outside the gene matches. Germline CDR1 reads KGHSH; CDR2 reads LQKENI. The CDR3 is 16 residues long. The CDR3 DNA sequence: TGTGCCAGCTCACCACCGGTACTAGCGGGAGGCGGAGAGCAGTACTTC. It is translated as CASSPPVLAGGGEQYF.

The chain uses TRBV12-5 and TRBJ1-5; D is perhaps TRBD1 (6 bases). In germline, CDR1 is LGHNT, CDR2 FRNRAP. The CDR3 is 16 amino acids. V was cut by 0 bases and J by 5 bases, with 14 bases left in between. CDR3 loop: CASGLVQRGGYQPQHF. In DNA form, the CDR3 reads TGTGCTAGTGGTTTGGTACAGAGGGGGGGATATCAGCCCCAGCATTTT. The variable domain in full, with the rest retrieved from reference TRBV12-5 and TRBJ1-5, is DARVTQTPRHKVTEMGQEVTMRCQPILGHNTVFWYRQTMMQGLELLAYFRNRAPLDDSGMPKDRFSAEMPDATLATLKIQPSEPRDSAVYFCASGLVQRGGYQPQHFGDGTRLSIL.

This chain joins TRBV5-6 and TRBJ2-5, with no clear D. This CDR3 has 12 amino acids. Trimming took 4 bases from V and 0 from J, leaving 4 bases between them. Germline V lookup: CDR1 SGHDT, CDR2 YYEEEE. Written as DNA, the CDR3 is TGTGCCAGCAGCCCGTACCAAGAGACCCAGTACTTC. Translation gives CASSPYQETQYF.

V is TRBV27 and J is TRBJ1-5; D may be TRBD1 (6 bases). V lost 6 bases and J lost 0, with 15 bases in between. Germline V gene lookup returns CDR1 MNHEY and CDR2 SMNVEV (reference sequence). CDR3 length: 16 residues. CDR3 amino acids: CASRRGDSGSNQPQHF. CDR3 coding DNA: TGTGCCAGCAGGAGGGGGGATTCGGGTAGCAATCAGCCCCAGCATTTT.

The rearrangement links TRBV3-1 (or the pseudogene TRBV3-2) to TRBJ1-2; 8 bases match TRBD1. Per the germline V gene, CDR1 is LGHDT and CDR2 is YNNKEL (reference sequence). This CDR3 contains 15 residues. V lost 1 base and J lost 8; bases outside the gene matches: 9. The CDR3 nucleotides read TGTGCCAGCAGCCAAGTCGTTCCAGGGGGCGGGGGCTACACCTTC. Translating gives CASSQVVPGGGGYTF.

V usage is TRBV9 and J usage is TRBJ2-7; D tentatively fits TRBD1 or TRBD2 (5 bases each). Trimming stripped 2 bases from V and 4 bases from J, with 13 bases between. This CDR3 is built from 14 residues. The V gene's germline CDR1 is SGDLS and CDR2 YYNGEE. The CDR3 coding sequence is TGTGCCAGCAGCGTCTCAGCGGACATATACGAGCAGTACTTC. As protein: CASSVSADIYEQYF.

This rearrangement joins TRBV19 to TRBJ2-7; D might be TRBD2 (6 bases). Per germline, CDR1 LNHDA and CDR2 SQIVND (reference sequence). The V end was cut by 4 bases, the J end by 3 bases, with 13 bases between. This CDR3 is built from 14 residues. The CDR3 DNA follows: TGTGCCAGTAGTACACCGCGCGGGGTCTACGAGCAGTACTTC. Translation: CASSTPRGVYEQYF. The complete variable domain, with remaining parts taken from reference TRBV19 and TRBJ2-7, reads DGGITQSPKYLFRKEGQNVTLSCEQNLNHDAMYWYRQDPGQGLRLIYYSQIVNDFQKGDIAEGYSVSREKKESFPLTVTSAQKNPTAFYLCASSTPRGVYEQYFGPGTRLTVT.

The rearrangement joins TRBV4-2 to TRBJ2-1; 8 bases are shared with TRBD2. Looked up from germline, CDR1 is LGHNA and CDR2 is YNFKEQ. The CDR3 has 17 amino acids. J lost 6 bases, V lost 1 base, and 11 bases had no gene match. In DNA, the CDR3 is TGTGCCAGCAGCCAAGGTTCTAGCGGGCCCCTGAGCAATGAGCAGTTCTTC. Its protein is CASSQGSSGPLSNEQFF.

This chain uses TRBV11-1 with TRBJ2-3, with a tentative D call TRBD2 (6 bases). Germline values: CDR1 SGHAT, CDR2 FQDESV (reference sequence). V was cut by 1 base and J by 2 bases, with 10 bases left in between. The CDR3 covers 15 residues. Here the CDR3 reads CASSLEGGNTDTQYF. The CDR3 DNA sequence: TGTGCCAGCAGCTTAGAGGGCGGGAACACAGATACGCAGTATTTT.

This chain joins TRBV19 and TRBJ1-5; D not certain. The ends were cut back, 7 bases at V and 3 bases at J, with 13 bases in the middle. The CDR3 covers 14 residues. Germline V gene data show CDR1 as LNHDA and CDR2 as SQIVND (reference sequence). CDR3 nucleotides: TGTGCCAGTAACCCCGGGATTTTCAATCAGCCCCAGCATTTT. Amino acids: CASNPGIFNQPQHF.

This clone showed up just once. The chain employs TRBV7-9 and TRBJ2-7, with D unresolved. Germline V CDR1 and CDR2: SEHNR, FQNEAQ (reference sequence). The length of the CDR3 is 13 residues. V lost 1 base, J lost 7 bases, and 11 bases lay in between. The CDR3: CASSLGLKEEQYF. CDR3 coding DNA: TGTGCCAGCAGCTTAGGCCTTAAGGAGGAGCAGTACTTC.

The rearrangement links TRBV6-5 to TRBJ1-2, with unresolved D. The CDR3 loop spans 15 amino acids. Deletions cut 10 bases from V and 0 bases from J, with 18 bases between. In germline, CDR1 is MNHEY, CDR2 SVGAGI. CDR3 sequence reads: CAIQLQAVANYGYTF. CDR3 bases: TGTGCCATCCAGCTCCAAGCTGTAGCTAACTATGGCTACACCTTC.

The J gene is TRBJ1-3, the V gene TRBV9; maybe TRBD1 (6 bases). V was clipped by 5 bases and J by 1 base, with 19 bases between them. Germline V gene sequence: CDR1 SGDLS, CDR2 YYNGEE. CDR3 size: 17 residues. The DNA of the CDR3 is TGTGCCAGCAGTCCACAAGACATCGGGACATCTGGAAACACCATATATTTT. It specifies CASSPQDIGTSGNTIYF.

This clone has just one count. V and J are TRBV19 and TRBJ1-6; D not certain. The CDR3 totals 14 residues. Germline assignment: CDR1 LNHDA and CDR2 SQIVND (reference sequence). Trimming pared 3 bases from V and 6 bases from J, leaving 9 bases between. The CDR3 sequence is CASSIGGFNSPLHF. The DNA of the CDR3 is TGTGCCAGTAGTATCGGAGGCTTTAATTCACCCCTCCACTTT.

Concerning this clone itself: This CDR3 is also generated by other DNA sequences in the sample. The chain joins TRBV5-1 to TRBJ2-1; D tentatively fits TRBD1 or TRBD2 (5 bases each). This CDR3 comprises 15 residues. V was shortened by 0 bases and J by 0 bases, with 7 bases between the two germline ends. The germline gives CDR1 SGHRS, CDR2 YFSETQ. The DNA for the CDR3 is TGCGCCAGCAGCTTGGGGGGGAGCTCCTACAATGAGCAGTTCTTC. Its translation is CASSLGGSSYNEQFF.

J is TRBJ2-7 and V is TRBV28; 7 bases are a match to TRBD2. The germline CDR1 and CDR2 sequences are MDHEN and SYDVKM. CDR3 size: 14 residues. V lost 8 bases, J lost 1 base, and 8 bases stayed unmatched. CDR3 region: CASLEGGSSYEQYF. The CDR3 DNA sequence: TGTGCCAGCTTGGAGGGAGGGTCGTCCTACGAGCAGTACTTC.

The V and J genes are TRBV7-9 and TRBJ2-1; the match to TRBD2 covers 8 bases. After removal of 5 bases from V and 3 bases from J, the junction contained 6 bases not matched to a gene. Germline V gene lookup returns CDR1 SEHNR and CDR2 FQNEAQ (reference sequence). This CDR3 region has 15 residues. CDR3 residues: CASSAARGGYNEQFF. CDR3 DNA sequence: TGTGCCAGCAGCGCCGCTCGGGGGGGCTACAATGAGCAGTTCTTC.

DNA for the CDR3: TGTGCCAGCAGGGGCAGGGGCGACGGCTACACCTTC. Amino acid sequence: CASRGRGDGYTF. V usage is TRBV2 and J usage is TRBJ1-2; a weak D match, TRBD1 (6 bases). Deletions cut 6 bases from V and 8 bases from J, with 13 bases between. Germline lookup yields CDR1 SNHLY and CDR2 FYNNEI. CDR3 size: 12 residues.

The chain recombines TRBV6-4 with TRBJ2-2; 8 nucleotides agree with TRBD2. Germline-derived CDR1 and CDR2 are MRHNA and SNTAGT. Trimming removed 6 bases from V and 3 bases from J; junction bases left unmatched: 6. The CDR3 is 15 residues long. The CDR3 DNA reads TGTGCCAGCAGGATTCTAGCGGGCGACACCGGGGAGCTGTTTTTT. Translation: CASRILAGDTGELFF.

The chain links TRBV15 to TRBJ2-2, with D uncertain. The CDR3 runs 16 residues. Germline CDR1 is LNHNV and CDR2 is YYDKDF (reference sequence). Trimming cost V 0 bases and J 0 bases, with 8 bases left between them. The CDR3 DNA sequence: TGTGCCACCAGCAGAGAACGGCTCGCGAACACCGGGGAGCTGTTTTTT. As protein: CATSRERLANTGELFF.

The genes are TRBV28 and TRBJ2-7; no reliable D call. This CDR3 is 14 amino acids long. V was pared by 4 bases and J by 0 bases, with 10 bases between. In germline, CDR1 is MDHEN, CDR2 SYDVKM. The CDR3 reads CASSSIWGSYEQYF. The CDR3 DNA is TGTGCCAGCAGTTCAATTTGGGGCTCCTACGAGCAGTACTTC.

The J gene is TRBJ2-7, the V gene TRBV24-1; 10 nucleotides align to TRBD2. The CDR3 runs to 20 residues. Germline V lookup: CDR1 KGHDR, CDR2 SFDVKD. The trim removed 0 bases at V and 2 bases at J, leaving 15 bases unmatched. CDR3 protein: CATSDLPVTSGYRVTYEQYF. CDR3 nucleotides: TGTGCCACCAGTGATTTGCCCGTGACTAGCGGGTACCGTGTTACCTACGAGCAGTACTTC.

CDR3 in DNA: TGTGCCAGCAGCGGAGGACAGGGTCAAAAAGCTTTCTTT. It translates to CASSGGQGQKAFF. The V and J genes are TRBV7-2 and TRBJ1-1; 8 bases fit TRBD1. Germline CDR1 is SGHTA and CDR2 is FQGNSA. V was pared by 5 bases and J by 9 bases, with 8 bases of the junction left unmatched. CDR3 length equals 13 residues.